Reported below is one TCR beta chain. Its matching antigen is unknown. Read data end 3 residues before the CDR3 end; the end is taken from the germline J gene. Germline V CDR1 and CDR2: MNHNS, SASEGT. CDR3 length: 17 residues. All donors had a single incident cervical HPV16 infection, not prevalent. HPV was found by MY09/MY11 PCR and dot-blot genotyping. Some clones are missing from TCRdb's copy, which holds only in-frame ones; the method was immunoSEQ multiplex PCR. In all, the sample yields approximately 9,200 clones. This sample was taken from a study of T cells in women clearing cervical HPV infection. On the study more broadly: Controls gave blood once infection was undetectable; cases at lesion identification.

Study conclusions and caveats: Controls had more TRBV6-7 (approximately 0.15%) than cases (roughly 0.11%).

What was sequenced was blood buffy coat. The sequence was collected from a woman between 18 and 69 years old with a cervical HPV16 infection that either progressed to CIN3+ or cleared (not recorded which). The chain is built from TRBV6-1 and TRBJ2-5; 9 bases are shared with TRBD2. The CDR3 is CASSEIGGGGAGDTQYF. The part of the CDR3 DNA that was read is TGTGCCAGCAGTGAAATCGGTGGCGGGGGGGCTGGAGATACC.